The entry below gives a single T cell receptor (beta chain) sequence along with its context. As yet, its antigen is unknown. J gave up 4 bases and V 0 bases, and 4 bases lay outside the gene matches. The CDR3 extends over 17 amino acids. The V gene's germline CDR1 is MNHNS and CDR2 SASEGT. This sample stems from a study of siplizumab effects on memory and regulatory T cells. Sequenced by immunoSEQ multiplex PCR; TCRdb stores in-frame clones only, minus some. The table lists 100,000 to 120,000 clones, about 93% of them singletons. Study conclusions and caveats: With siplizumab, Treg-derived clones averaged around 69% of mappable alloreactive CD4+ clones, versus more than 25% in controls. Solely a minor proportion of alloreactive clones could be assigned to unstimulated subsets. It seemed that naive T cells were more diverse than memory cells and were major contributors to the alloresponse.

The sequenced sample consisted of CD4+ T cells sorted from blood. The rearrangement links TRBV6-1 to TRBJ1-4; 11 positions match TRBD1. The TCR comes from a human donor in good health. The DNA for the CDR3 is TGTGCCAGCAGTGAAGCGCGGACAGGGGGCATTAATGAAAAACTGTTTTTT. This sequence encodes CASSEARTGGINEKLFF.